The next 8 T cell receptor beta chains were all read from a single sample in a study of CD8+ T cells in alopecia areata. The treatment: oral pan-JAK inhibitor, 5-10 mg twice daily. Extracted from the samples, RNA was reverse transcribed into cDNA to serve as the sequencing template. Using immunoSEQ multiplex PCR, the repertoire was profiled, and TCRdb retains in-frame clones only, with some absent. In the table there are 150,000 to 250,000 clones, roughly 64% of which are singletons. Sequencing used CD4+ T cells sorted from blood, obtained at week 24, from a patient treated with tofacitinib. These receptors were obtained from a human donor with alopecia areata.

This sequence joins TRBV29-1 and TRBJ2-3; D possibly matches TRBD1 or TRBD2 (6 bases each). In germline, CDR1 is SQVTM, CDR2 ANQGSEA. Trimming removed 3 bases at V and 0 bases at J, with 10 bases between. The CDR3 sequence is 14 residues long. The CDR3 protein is CSVEEGGSTDTQYF. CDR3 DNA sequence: TGCAGCGTTGAGGAGGGGGGTAGCACAGATACGCAGTATTTT.

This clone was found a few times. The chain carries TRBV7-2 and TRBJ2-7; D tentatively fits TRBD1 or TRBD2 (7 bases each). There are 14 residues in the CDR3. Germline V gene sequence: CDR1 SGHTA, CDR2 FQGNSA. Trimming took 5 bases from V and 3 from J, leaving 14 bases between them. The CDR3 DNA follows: TGTGCCAGCAGCCGGACTAGGGGGCACTACGAGCAGTACTTC. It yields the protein CASSRTRGHYEQYF. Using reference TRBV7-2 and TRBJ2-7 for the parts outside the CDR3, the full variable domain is GAGVSQSPSNKVTEKGKDVELRCDPISGHTALYWYRQSLGQGLEFLIYFQGNSAPDKSGLPSDRFSAERTGGSVSTLTIQRTQQEDSAVYLCASSRTRGHYEQYFGPGTRLTVT.

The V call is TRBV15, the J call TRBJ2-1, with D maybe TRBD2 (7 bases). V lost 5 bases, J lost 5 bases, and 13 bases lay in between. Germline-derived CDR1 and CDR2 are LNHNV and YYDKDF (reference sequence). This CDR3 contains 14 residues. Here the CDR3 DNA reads TGTGCCACCAGCTCAACGGGGGGCAACAATGAGCAGTTCTTC. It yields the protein CATSSTGGNNEQFF.

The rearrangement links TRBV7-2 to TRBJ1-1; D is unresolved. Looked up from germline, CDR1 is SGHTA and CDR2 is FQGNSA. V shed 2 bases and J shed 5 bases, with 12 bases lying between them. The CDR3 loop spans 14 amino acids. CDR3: CASSLSFRITEAFF. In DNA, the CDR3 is TGTGCCAGCAGCTTATCTTTCCGGATTACTGAAGCTTTCTTT.

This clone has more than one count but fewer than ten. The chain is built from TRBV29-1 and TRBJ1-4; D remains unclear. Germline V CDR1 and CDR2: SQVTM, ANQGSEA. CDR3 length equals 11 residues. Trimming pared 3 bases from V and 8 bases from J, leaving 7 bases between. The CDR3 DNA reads TGCAGCGTTGATTCGAACGAAAAACTGTTTTTT. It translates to CSVDSNEKLFF.

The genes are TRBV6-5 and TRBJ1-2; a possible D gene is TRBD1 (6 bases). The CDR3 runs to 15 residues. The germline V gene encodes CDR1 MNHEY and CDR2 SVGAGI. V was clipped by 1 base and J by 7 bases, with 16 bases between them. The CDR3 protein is CASSYYGGGSGGYTF. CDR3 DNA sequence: TGTGCCAGCAGTTACTACGGAGGGGGATCGGGTGGCTACACCTTC.

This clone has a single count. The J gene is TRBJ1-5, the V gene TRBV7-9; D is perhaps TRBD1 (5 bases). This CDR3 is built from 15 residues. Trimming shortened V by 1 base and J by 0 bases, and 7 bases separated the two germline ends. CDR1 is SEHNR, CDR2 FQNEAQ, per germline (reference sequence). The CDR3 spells CASSLEGVSNQPQHF. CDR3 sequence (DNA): TGTGCCAGCAGCTTAGAAGGGGTTAGCAATCAGCCCCAGCATTTT. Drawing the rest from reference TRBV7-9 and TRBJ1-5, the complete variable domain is DTGVSQNPRHKITKRGQNVTFRCDPISEHNRLYWYRQTLGQGPEFLTYFQNEAQLEKSRLLSDRFSAERPKGSFSTLEIQRTEQGDSAMYLCASSLEGVSNQPQHFGDGTRLSIL.

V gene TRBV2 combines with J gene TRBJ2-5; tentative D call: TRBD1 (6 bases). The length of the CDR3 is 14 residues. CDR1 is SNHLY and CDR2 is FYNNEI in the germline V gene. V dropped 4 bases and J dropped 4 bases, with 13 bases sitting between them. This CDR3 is CASSVIQGAETQYF. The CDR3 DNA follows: TGTGCCAGCAGTGTTATACAGGGAGCAGAGACCCAGTACTTC.